One and the same sample provided the 28 T cell receptor beta chains below, sequenced in a study of shared clonotypes between healthy human individuals. The assay was immunoSEQ multiplex PCR, and TCRdb's table has in-frame clones only and misses some. The sample has 2 million to 2.5 million clones, 90% to 95% seen once. What was sequenced was naive CD4+ T cells from PBMCs. The sample's subset: CD45RA+ positively selected. These receptors all come from a man between 18 and 29 years old in good health. Some clones in this sample may be carry-over from other donors' samples.

The chain links TRBV5-1 to TRBJ2-5, with D perhaps TRBD2 (6 bases). The CDR3 runs to 15 residues. Trimming stripped 5 bases from V and 5 bases from J, with 19 bases between. Germline V gene sequence: CDR1 SGHRS, CDR2 YFSETQ. The CDR3 nucleotides read TGCGCCAGCAGGCGGGGTGACCCCGGACCGGAGACCCAGTACTTC. It translates to CASRRGDPGPETQYF.

The chain recombines TRBV29-1 with TRBJ2-4, with D unclear. The germline V gene encodes CDR1 SQVTM and CDR2 ANQGSEA. The CDR3 is 13 amino acids. Deletions cut 3 bases from V and 8 bases from J, with 14 bases between. CDR3 in DNA: TGCAGCGTTGAGGGTCCGGGTCTCGACATTCAGTACTTC. Its protein product is CSVEGPGLDIQYF.

The V gene is TRBV7-6, the J gene TRBJ2-4; TRBD2 matches at 10 bases. This CDR3 is built from 16 residues. The V gene end was trimmed by 5 bases and the J gene end by 0 bases; junction bases not matched to a gene: 4. Germline CDR1 reads SGHVS; CDR2 reads FNYEAQ. The CDR3 loop is CASSPVAGGAKNIQYF. CDR3 nucleotides: TGTGCCAGCAGCCCCGTAGCGGGAGGAGCCAAAAACATTCAGTACTTC.

A word on this clone: This specimen includes other DNA sequences encoding the same CDR3. V is TRBV30 and J is TRBJ1-5; D is ambiguous. CDR1 and CDR2 (germline): GTSNPN, SVGIG (reference sequence). The CDR3 sequence is 13 residues long. V was trimmed by 1 base and J by 6 bases, leaving 10 bases between them. This CDR3 reads CAWSGGGGQPQHF. In nucleotides, the CDR3 is TGTGCCTGGAGTGGGGGAGGCGGTCAGCCCCAGCATTTT.

The genes are TRBV5-1 and TRBJ2-4; D is perhaps TRBD1 (6 bases). The CDR3 has 16 residues. V was clipped by 7 bases and J by 6 bases, with 23 bases between them. Germline V gives CDR1 SGHRS, CDR2 YFSETQ. The CDR3 loop is CASQRYGGQGINIQYF. In DNA form, the CDR3 reads TGCGCCAGCCAACGCTATGGCGGTCAGGGGATAAACATTCAGTACTTC. Together with reference TRBV5-1 and TRBJ2-4, the CDR3 gives the full variable domain: KAGVTQTPRYLIKTRGQQVTLSCSPISGHRSVSWYQQTPGQGLQFLFEYFSETQRNKGNFPGRFSGRQFSNSRSEMNVSTLELGDSALYLCASQRYGGQGINIQYFGAGTRLSVL.

CDR3 loop: CASRLAVTTDTQYF. In nucleotides, the CDR3 is TGTGCCAGCAGGTTAGCGGTAACCACAGATACGCAGTATTTT. The rearrangement joins TRBV5-8 to TRBJ2-3, with a possible D match to TRBD2 (6 bases). CDR3 size: 14 residues. Trimming removed 5 bases from V and 2 bases from J, with 12 bases in between. CDR1 and CDR2 (germline): SGHTS, YDEGEE.

The chain links TRBV27 to TRBJ2-1, with D uncertain. CDR1 is MNHEY and CDR2 is SMNVEV in the germline V gene (reference sequence). V was clipped by 6 bases and J by 5 bases, with 11 bases between them. The CDR3 loop spans 13 amino acids. DNA of the CDR3: TGTGCCAGCAGCGCCAGGTGGAACAATGAGCAGTTCTTC. It encodes CASSARWNNEQFF.

V gene TRBV11-2 combines with J gene TRBJ1-1; weak D call: TRBD1 (6 bases). Trimming took off 6 bases at V and 1 base at J, with 15 bases between the two ends. The CDR3 runs 15 residues. CDR1 and CDR2 (germline): SGHAT, FQNNGV. This CDR3 reads CASSSEGTPNTEAFF. The CDR3 DNA follows: TGTGCCAGCAGTTCTGAAGGGACACCGAACACTGAAGCTTTCTTT.

In its sample, this clone was seen once. The chain uses TRBV30 and TRBJ2-7; D gene unclear. The CDR3 loop spans 11 amino acids. Germline-derived CDR1 and CDR2 are GTSNPN and SVGIG (reference sequence). With 2 bases removed from V and 2 bases from J, the gap between germline ends came to 4 bases. CDR3 in amino acids: CAWSSPYEQYF. The DNA for the CDR3 is TGTGCCTGGAGTTCACCCTACGAGCAGTACTTC.

This chain connects TRBV18 to TRBJ2-5; possible D gene TRBD2, 6 bases. Trimming took off 6 bases at V and 1 base at J, with 18 bases between the two ends. There are 16 residues in the CDR3. Germline assignment: CDR1 KGHSH and CDR2 LQKENI. The CDR3 sequence: CASSPVEGRPQETQYF. CDR3 DNA: TGTGCCAGCTCCCCAGTGGAGGGGCGTCCCCAAGAGACCCAGTACTTC.

The V and J genes are TRBV4-1 and TRBJ2-7; D remains ambiguous. CDR1 is MGHRA, CDR2 YSYEKL, per germline. V lost 0 bases and J 4 bases, leaving 13 bases between the germline ends. The CDR3 consists of 15 residues. CDR3 amino acids: CASSQDRWVSYEQYF. The CDR3 nucleotides are TGCGCCAGCAGCCAAGATCGGTGGGTGTCGTACGAGCAGTACTTC.

This sequence joins TRBV5-6 and TRBJ1-4, with 8 bases aligning to TRBD1. CDR1 and CDR2 (germline): SGHDT, YYEEEE. Losses at the gene ends were 1 base for V and 3 bases for J; bases not matched to a gene: 8. This CDR3 is 17 amino acids long. In DNA form, the CDR3 reads TGTGCCAGCAGCTTGCGGTTCCCCAGGGGGCCTAATGAAAAACTGTTTTTT. Its protein is CASSLRFPRGPNEKLFF.

The V call is TRBV10-3, the J call TRBJ2-3, with 9 bases identical to TRBD2. The CDR3 runs 16 residues. V trimming: 3 bases; J trimming: 6 bases; junction bases outside the gene matches: 10. Germline CDR1 and CDR2: ENHRY and SYGVKD. CDR3 in amino acids: CAISDSAGGTLDTQYF. CDR3 in DNA: TGTGCCATCAGTGACTCAGCGGGAGGAACATTGGATACGCAGTATTTT.

The gene calls are TRBV5-1 and TRBJ1-2; tentative D call: TRBD1 (6 bases). Germline-derived CDR1 and CDR2 are SGHRS and YFSETQ. V lost 4 bases, J lost 8 bases, and 12 bases lay in between. This CDR3 comprises 12 residues. The CDR3 protein is CASSAQGTGYTF. The CDR3 nucleotides are TGCGCCAGCAGCGCACAGGGAACCGGCTACACCTTC.

V is TRBV28 and J is TRBJ1-5, with D possibly being TRBD1 (5 bases). Germline CDR1 is MDHEN and CDR2 is SYDVKM. The CDR3 runs to 15 residues. The ends were cut back, 7 bases at V and 2 bases at J, with 15 bases in the middle. The CDR3 DNA sequence: TGTGCCAGCAAGTTTGGGGGACTTGGCAATCAGCCCCAGCATTTT. Its protein is CASKFGGLGNQPQHF.

The chain links TRBV6-1 to TRBJ1-2; D ambiguous. Trimming removed 3 bases at V and 6 bases at J, with 17 bases between. Germline V gene sequence: CDR1 MNHNS, CDR2 SASEGT. The CDR3 sequence is 15 residues long. The DNA for the CDR3 is TGTGCCAGCAGTGATGCGGAGGTACGATTCCATGGCTACACCTTC. Protein product: CASSDAEVRFHGYTF.

This rearrangement joins TRBV30 to TRBJ2-5, with a possible D match to TRBD2 (5 bases). The germline V gene encodes CDR1 GTSNPN and CDR2 SVGIG (reference sequence). Trimming removed 2 bases from V and 4 bases from J, with 17 bases in between. The CDR3 consists of 15 residues. The CDR3 DNA follows: TGTGCCTGGAGTCAGCCCCGCAGTGGAGGAGAGACCCAGTACTTC. Its protein product is CAWSQPRSGGETQYF.

This clone was detected only once. CDR3 residues: CASSVGPISYEQYF. As DNA, the CDR3 is TGTGCCAGCAGTGTTGGACCGATATCCTACGAGCAGTACTTC. The genes are TRBV6-1 and TRBJ2-7; D is unresolved. V was cut by 4 bases and J by 1 base, with 11 bases left in between. Germline lookup yields CDR1 MNHNS and CDR2 SASEGT. The CDR3 length is 14 residues.

This sequence joins TRBV19 and TRBJ1-1, with D perhaps matching TRBD1 (5 bases). Between the trimmed V and J ends, which lost 5 bases and 7 bases, there was a span of 17 bases. CDR1 is LNHDA, CDR2 SQIVND, per germline (reference sequence). The CDR3 has 14 amino acids. CDR3 DNA: TGTGCCAGTAGTCCCGGTGGACACAAGCTTGAAGCTTTCTTT. Protein sequence: CASSPGGHKLEAFF.

This clone was observed once. The chain is built from TRBV27 and TRBJ1-4, with D perhaps matching TRBD1 (5 bases). The CDR3 sequence is 15 residues long. The V end lost 1 base, the J end lost 10 bases, and 16 bases lay between the germline ends. From germline, CDR1 is MNHEY and CDR2 SMNVEV (reference sequence). This CDR3 reads CASSLWGSKAGKLFF. In DNA form, the CDR3 reads TGTGCCAGCAGTTTATGGGGGTCAAAGGCAGGAAAACTGTTTTTT. Combining the CDR3 with reference TRBV27 and TRBJ1-4 gives the whole variable domain EAQVTQNPRYLITVTGKKLTVTCSQNMNHEYMSWYRQDPGLGLRQIYYSMNVEVTDKGDVPEGYKVSRKEKRNFPLILESPSPNQTSLYFCASSLWGSKAGKLFFGSGTQLSVL.

J is TRBJ2-3 and V is TRBV9; TRBD2 is a possible D gene (5 bases). The CDR3 spans 14 residues. The V gene's germline CDR1 is SGDLS and CDR2 YYNGEE. Between the trimmed V and J ends, which lost 0 bases and 10 bases, there was a span of 15 bases. The CDR3 loop reads CASSVGPSPEAQYF. The CDR3 DNA follows: TGTGCCAGCAGCGTAGGGCCCTCCCCGGAGGCGCAGTATTTT.

This chain joins TRBV5-1 and TRBJ2-7, with TRBD2 matching 14 bases. The V segment lost 4 bases and the J segment 4 bases; nucleotides outside the gene matches: 7. Germline V gene data show CDR1 as SGHRS and CDR2 as YFSETQ. There are 16 residues in the CDR3. CDR3 DNA: TGCGCCAGCAGCCTCGGGACTAGCGGGAGACCTTACGAGCAGTACTTC. It encodes CASSLGTSGRPYEQYF. The full variable domain, in which reference TRBV5-1 and TRBJ2-7 provide the parts outside the CDR3, is KAGVTQTPRYLIKTRGQQVTLSCSPISGHRSVSWYQQTPGQGLQFLFEYFSETQRNKGNFPGRFSGRQFSNSRSEMNVSTLELGDSALYLCASSLGTSGRPYEQYFGPGTRLTVT.

Remarks on this clone: Other DNA sequences in the same sample also yield this CDR3. The chain couples TRBV19 to TRBJ2-1, with TRBD2 identical over 7 bases. Germline trimming cut 3 bases from V and 3 bases from J; bases unmatched to any gene: 2. The CDR3 has 14 amino acids. CDR1 LNHDA and CDR2 SQIVND come from the germline V gene (reference sequence). The DNA for the CDR3 is TGTGCCAGTAGTATCGGCGGGAGCTACAATGAGCAGTTCTTC. Translating gives CASSIGGSYNEQFF.

The CDR3 bases are TGTGCCAGCACCTTCTCCTCGTTAAAGCCGGTTGGGCAGTTCTTC. This gives the protein CASTFSSLKPVGQFF. The gene calls are TRBV28 and TRBJ2-1; no reliable D call. Trimming pared 7 bases from V and 12 bases from J, leaving 25 bases between. Germline-derived CDR1 and CDR2 are MDHEN and SYDVKM. CDR3 length: 15 amino acids.

V gene TRBV7-3 combines with J gene TRBJ2-7; 10 nucleotides align to TRBD2. Trimming removed 2 bases from V and 6 bases from J; junction bases left unmatched: 10. The CDR3 contains 16 residues. Per the germline V gene, CDR1 is SGHTA and CDR2 is FQGTGA. The DNA for the CDR3 is TGTGCCAGCAGCTTACACCGGGCTAGCGGGAGTATCGAGCAGTACTTC. Residues: CASSLHRASGSIEQYF. Together with reference TRBV7-3 and TRBJ2-7, the CDR3 gives the full variable domain: GAGVSQTPSNKVTEKGKYVELRCDPISGHTALYWYRQSLGQGPEFLIYFQGTGAADDSGLPNDRFFAVRPEGSVSTLKIQRTERGDSAVYLCASSLHRASGSIEQYFGPGTRLTVT.

This sequence joins TRBV27 and TRBJ2-2; D not certain. CDR1 is MNHEY, CDR2 SMNVEV, per germline (reference sequence). The germline V and J ends were trimmed by 6 bases and 2 bases, with 16 bases remaining between them. This CDR3 has 16 amino acids. Here the CDR3 DNA reads TGTGCCAGCAGACGAAGAACCCCCTCTAACACCGGGGAGCTGTTTTTT. It encodes CASRRRTPSNTGELFF.

V and J are TRBV30 and TRBJ2-3; 10 bases line up with TRBD2. V was clipped by 2 bases and J by 8 bases; unmatched bases: 1. The CDR3 is 12 residues long. Germline V gene data show CDR1 as GTSNPN and CDR2 as SVGIG (reference sequence). The CDR3 is CAWSLAGVTQYF. The DNA of the CDR3 is TGTGCCTGGAGTCTAGCGGGAGTTACGCAGTATTTT.

A word on this clone: The sample holds other DNA sequences that translate to the same CDR3. The CDR3 coding sequence is TGCGCCAGCAGCTTGGGGGTAGCGGGAGTCGGGGAGCAGTACTTC. Protein product: CASSLGVAGVGEQYF. This chain joins TRBV5-1 and TRBJ2-7; TRBD2 aligns across 9 bases. CDR1 is SGHRS, CDR2 YFSETQ, per germline. V was clipped by 0 bases and J by 7 bases; unmatched bases: 8. This CDR3 spans 15 amino acids.